This entry features one T cell receptor beta chain sequence. TCR sequencing used cDNA made by reverse transcription of extracted RNA. Only in-frame clones appear in the TCRdb table, and some are missing; sequencing was by immunoSEQ multiplex PCR. The table shows 90,000 to 100,000 clones, with 35% to 45% occurring only once. Alopecia areata patients provided lesional scalp punch biopsies and peripheral blood. The CDR3 runs 12 residues. CDR1 is SQVTM and CDR2 is ANQGSEA in the germline V gene. V lost 3 bases, J lost 5 bases, and 4 bases stayed unmatched. The data originate from a study of CD8+ T cells in alopecia areata.

The clonotype originates from a human donor with alopecia areata. The J gene is TRBJ2-7, the V gene TRBV29-1, with 7 bases identical to TRBD1. Sample: CD4+ T cells sorted from blood. The DNA of the CDR3 is TGCAGCGTTGAGCTCCAGGGGGACGAGCAGTACTTC. This encodes CSVELQGDEQYF.